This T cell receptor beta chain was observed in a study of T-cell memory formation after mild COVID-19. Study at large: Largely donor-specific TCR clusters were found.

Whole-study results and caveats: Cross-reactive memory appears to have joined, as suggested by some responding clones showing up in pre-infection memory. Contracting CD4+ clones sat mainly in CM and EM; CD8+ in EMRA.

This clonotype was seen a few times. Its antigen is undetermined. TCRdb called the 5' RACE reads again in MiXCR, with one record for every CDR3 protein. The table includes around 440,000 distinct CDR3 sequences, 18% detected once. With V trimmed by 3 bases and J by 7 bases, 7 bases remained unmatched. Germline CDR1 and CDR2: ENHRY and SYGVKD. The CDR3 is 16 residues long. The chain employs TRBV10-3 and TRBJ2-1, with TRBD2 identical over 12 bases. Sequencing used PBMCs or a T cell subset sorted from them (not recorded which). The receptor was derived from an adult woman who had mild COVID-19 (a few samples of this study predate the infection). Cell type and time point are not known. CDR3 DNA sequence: TGTGCCATCAGTGATAGGACTAGCGGGAAGGGAAATGAGCAGTTCTTC. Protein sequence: CAISDRTSGKGNEQFF.